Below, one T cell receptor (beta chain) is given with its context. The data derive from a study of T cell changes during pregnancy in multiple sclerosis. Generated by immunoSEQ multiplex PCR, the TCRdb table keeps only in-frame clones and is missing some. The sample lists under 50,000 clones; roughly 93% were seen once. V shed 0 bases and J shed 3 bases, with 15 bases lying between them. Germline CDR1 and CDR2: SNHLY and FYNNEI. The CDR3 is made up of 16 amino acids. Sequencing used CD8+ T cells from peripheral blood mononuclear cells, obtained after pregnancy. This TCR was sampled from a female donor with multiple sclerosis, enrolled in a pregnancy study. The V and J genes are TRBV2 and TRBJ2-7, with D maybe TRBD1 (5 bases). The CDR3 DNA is TGTGCCAGCAGTGAAGCTTTCGACAGTAGCTACTACGAGCAGTACTTC. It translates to CASSEAFDSSYYEQYF. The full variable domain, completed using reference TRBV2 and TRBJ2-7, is EPEVTQTPSHQVTQMGQEVILRCVPISNHLYFYWYRQILGQKVEFLVSFYNNEISEKSEIFDDQFSVERPDGSNFTLKIRSTKLEDSAMYFCASSEAFDSSYYEQYFGPGTRLTVT.